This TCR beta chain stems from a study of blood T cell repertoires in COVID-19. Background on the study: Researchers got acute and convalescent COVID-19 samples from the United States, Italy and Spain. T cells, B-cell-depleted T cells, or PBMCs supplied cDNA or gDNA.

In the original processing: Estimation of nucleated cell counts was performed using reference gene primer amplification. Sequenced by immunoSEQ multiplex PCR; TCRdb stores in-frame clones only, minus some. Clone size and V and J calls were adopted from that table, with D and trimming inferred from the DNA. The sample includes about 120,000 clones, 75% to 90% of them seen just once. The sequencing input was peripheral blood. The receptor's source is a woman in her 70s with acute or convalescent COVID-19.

CDR3 amino acids: CASSVTDRAGAEAFF. The CDR3 bases are TGTGCCAGCAGCGTAACGGACAGGGCCGGCGCTGAAGCTTTCTTT. The gene calls are TRBV9 and TRBJ1-1, with 8 nucleotides matching TRBD1. The CDR3 runs to 15 residues. V lost 1 base, J lost 6 bases, and 8 bases stayed unmatched. Germline CDR1 is SGDLS and CDR2 is YYNGEE.